Reported below is one T cell receptor beta chain. This record belongs to a study of PD-1 blockade in mismatch repair-deficient tumors. Study at large: Patients had 12 to 13 mismatch repair-deficient cancer types and were previously treated and progressing.

Assay used: immunoSEQ multiplex PCR; TCRdb lists only in-frame clones, some missing. The table lists tens of thousands of clones, more than 70% of them singletons, with 14% in the top ten. The sample was peripheral blood, taken 52 weeks after starting pembrolizumab. This sequence was found in an adult with mismatch repair-deficient cancer.

CDR3 sequence reads: CASSQDRPGVKNIQYF. CDR3 sequence (DNA): TGCGCCAGCAGCCAAGATCGCCCAGGGGTAAAAAACATTCAGTACTTC. The chain uses TRBV4-1 and TRBJ2-4; possibly TRBD1 for D (6 bases). CDR1 is MGHRA and CDR2 is YSYEKL in the germline V gene. The V gene lost 0 bases and the J gene lost 4 bases, with 13 bases spanning the gap. This CDR3 region has 16 residues.